The 12 T cell receptor beta chains below all came from one sample that was sequenced in a study of blood T cell repertoires in COVID-19. Here immunoSEQ multiplex PCR was the method, and the copy in TCRdb shows in-frame clones only, minus some. The table lists approximately 250,000 clones, about 88% of them singletons. The sequenced material came from peripheral blood. These receptors were obtained from a man aged 25 to 40 with active or convalescent COVID-19.

This clone was counted only a few times. The rearrangement uses TRBV25-1 and TRBJ1-2, with 7 bases fitting TRBD1. V dropped 11 bases and J dropped 7; count of bases not matched to a gene: 19. The CDR3 runs 15 residues. Germline-derived CDR1 and CDR2 are MGHDK and SYGVNS. CDR3 bases: TGTGCCCGCCGTGCCCATACAGGGGCGGGGGGTGGCTACACCTTC. Protein sequence: CARRAHTGAGGGYTF.

The table lists this clone with a count of one. The chain carries TRBV13 and TRBJ2-5; a weak D match, TRBD1 (6 bases). V was shortened by 2 bases and J by 5 bases, with 12 bases between the two germline ends. In germline, CDR1 is PRHDT, CDR2 FYEKMQ (reference sequence). This CDR3 region has 14 residues. The CDR3: CASSLRQALETQYF. In DNA, the CDR3 is TGTGCCAGCAGCTTAAGACAGGCGCTGGAGACCCAGTACTTC.

This clone turned up a few times. The chain has TRBV6-7 and TRBJ2-7, with a possible D match to TRBD2 (5 bases). TRBV6-7 qualifies as an ORF whose function is uncertain. The CDR3 is 12 amino acids. Trimming pared 7 bases from V and 1 base from J, leaving 8 bases between. CDR3: CASTGDSYEQYF. CDR3 nucleotides: TGTGCCAGCACCGGGGATTCCTACGAGCAGTACTTC.

The V gene is TRBV3-1 (or the pseudogene TRBV3-2), the J gene TRBJ2-5; 13 bases align to TRBD2. This CDR3 contains 16 residues. With V trimmed by 1 base and J by 2 bases, 1 base remained unmatched. CDR1 is LGHDT, CDR2 YNNKEL, per germline (reference sequence). CDR3 in amino acids: CASSQALAGGQETQYF. The CDR3 coding sequence is TGTGCCAGCAGCCAAGCACTAGCGGGGGGGCAAGAGACCCAGTACTTC.

This clone was observed a single time. The chain recombines TRBV7-8 with TRBJ2-1; 12 bases fit TRBD2. Germline CDR1 is SGHVS and CDR2 is FQNEAQ. This CDR3 comprises 16 residues. Losses at the gene ends were 5 bases for V and 5 bases for J; bases not matched to a gene: 7. The CDR3 is CASSILAGGDNNEQFF. The DNA for the CDR3 is TGTGCCAGCAGCATACTAGCGGGGGGCGATAACAATGAGCAGTTCTTC.

CDR3 in DNA: TGTGCCAGCAGCTTCTCCCCGGGACTAGAATACAATGAGCAGTTCTTC. This encodes CASSFSPGLEYNEQFF. The chain uses TRBV7-9 and TRBJ2-1; TRBD2 aligns across 8 bases. The CDR3 covers 16 residues. Germline trimming cut 3 bases from V and 4 bases from J; bases unmatched to any gene: 8. CDR1 and CDR2 (germline): SEHNR, FQNEAQ (reference sequence).

This rearrangement joins TRBV15 to TRBJ1-2, with TRBD1 identical over 8 bases. Germline lookup yields CDR1 LNHNV and CDR2 YYDKDF (reference sequence). The CDR3 covers 15 residues. The J segment lost 5 bases and the V segment lost 3 bases, leaving 8 bases of the junction unmatched. The CDR3 sequence is CATSRERQGNYGYTF. The CDR3 DNA is TGTGCCACCAGCAGGGAAAGACAGGGGAATTATGGCTACACCTTC.

This rearrangement joins TRBV7-2 to TRBJ1-3; D unresolved. CDR1 and CDR2 (germline): SGHTA, FQGNSA. The CDR3 is 13 amino acids. V was trimmed by 5 bases and J by 4 bases, leaving 9 bases between them. The CDR3 bases are TGTGCCAGCAGCATGGCCCTCGGAAACACCATATATTTT. Protein sequence: CASSMALGNTIYF.

This chain joins TRBV6-5 and TRBJ1-6; 9 bases fit TRBD1. The V gene end was trimmed by 5 bases and the J gene end by 10 bases; junction bases not matched to a gene: 3. The length of the CDR3 is 13 residues. Germline CDR1 is MNHEY and CDR2 is SVGAGI. CDR3 DNA sequence: TGTGCCAGCAGTCGGGACAGGGAGTCACCCCTCCACTTT. Its protein product is CASSRDRESPLHF.

The rearrangement joins TRBV18 to TRBJ1-4; weak D call: TRBD1 (6 bases). CDR1 and CDR2 from the germline V gene are KGHSH and LQKENI. This CDR3 is 16 amino acids long. V lost 4 bases to trimming and J lost 8 bases, with 20 bases between them. The CDR3: CASSRALQGPREKLFF. The CDR3 nucleotides read TGTGCCAGCTCACGGGCGTTACAGGGCCCGCGGGAAAAACTGTTTTTT.

In its sample, this clone was seen once. This chain uses TRBV15 with TRBJ2-6, with TRBD1 as a possible D gene (6 bases). The V and J ends lost 1 base and 7 bases respectively, with 17 bases between them. CDR1 and CDR2 (germline): LNHNV, YYDKDF (reference sequence). The CDR3 runs 17 residues. CDR3 sequence: CATSRGIQGGIANVLTF. The CDR3 region has the DNA TGTGCCACCAGCAGAGGTATACAGGGTGGGATTGCCAACGTCCTGACTTTC.

The chain is built from TRBV7-9 and TRBJ2-7, with D perhaps TRBD1 (5 bases). CDR1 and CDR2 (germline): SEHNR, FQNEAQ (reference sequence). Trimming cost V 3 bases and J 0 bases, with 9 bases left between them. The CDR3 runs to 14 residues. This CDR3 is CASSFGAASYEQYF. The CDR3 DNA reads as TGTGCCAGCAGCTTTGGGGCCGCCTCCTACGAGCAGTACTTC.